Following are 32 T cell receptor beta chains from one sample sequenced in a study of blood T cells in healthy people across ages (dated by TCRdb to between 2014 and 2017). The method behind the library was 5' RACE. The second PCR ran for about 6 to 12 cycles and used a J-beta primer mix along with a sample-barcoded 5' primer. The public sequencing data were trimmed at Q25 with fastp and processed into clonotypes with MiXCR by TCRdb, which kept only in-frame beta chains. Duplicate CDR3 protein sequences are folded into a single record with the most common DNA and genes. Across this sample there are 1.8 million or so distinct CDR3 sequences, with 35% to 50% seen only once. 20% to 25% of the sample is taken by the ten largest. Sequencing was carried out using blood. The receptors derive from a human donor in good health.

V is TRBV7-3 and J is TRBJ2-1, with 11 nucleotides matching TRBD2. Looked up from germline, CDR1 is SGHTA and CDR2 is FQGTGA. This CDR3 region has 16 residues. Losses at the gene ends were 5 bases for V and 7 bases for J; bases not matched to a gene: 10. CDR3 amino acids: CASSPSGLADLNEQFF. CDR3 DNA sequence: TGTGCCAGCAGCCCCTCGGGACTAGCGGACCTAAATGAGCAGTTCTTC.

This clonotype was observed many times. The chain employs TRBV29-1 and TRBJ1-1; the match to TRBD1 covers 8 bases. The V gene end was trimmed by 1 base and the J gene end by 4 bases; junction bases not matched to a gene: 2. The CDR3 is made up of 13 amino acids. Germline assignment: CDR1 SQVTM and CDR2 ANQGSEA. The CDR3 nucleotides read TGCAGCGTTGAAGTTACAGGGGGCACTGAAGCTTTCTTT. Its translation is CSVEVTGGTEAFF.

A remark on this clonotype: A far larger clone is just one base off, so this is likely a read error. This chain links TRBV7-9 with TRBJ1-2; TRBD1 agrees at 7 bases. The germline V gene has CDR1 SEHNR and CDR2 FQNEAQ (reference sequence). CDR3 length equals 13 residues. Here the CDR3 DNA reads TGTGCCAACAGCTTAGGGGGCGCCTATGGCTACACCTTC. Translation: CANSLGGAYGYTF.

The rearrangement links TRBV9 to TRBJ1-4, with D possibly being TRBD1 (6 bases). The CDR3 extends over 16 amino acids. V was cut by 2 bases and J by 7 bases, with 18 bases left in between. The germline gives CDR1 SGDLS, CDR2 YYNGEE. The CDR3 region is CASSVGTSNRGEKLFF. The CDR3 DNA reads TGTGCCAGCAGCGTGGGGACATCGAACCGGGGTGAAAAACTGTTTTTT.

This clonotype has a handful of counts. The chain links TRBV20-1 to TRBJ1-6; D is uncertain. Trimming took off 0 bases at V and 10 bases at J, with 13 bases between the two ends. Germline CDR1 and CDR2: DFQATT and SNEGSKA (reference sequence). The CDR3 extends over 14 amino acids. This CDR3 is CSARDITGTSPLHF. Written as DNA, the CDR3 is TGCAGTGCTAGAGATATAACCGGTACCTCACCCCTCCACTTT.

This rearrangement joins TRBV13 to TRBJ1-1; D uncertain. Germline CDR1 PRHDT, CDR2 FYEKMQ (reference sequence). V gave up 3 bases and J gave up 7 bases, with 6 bases separating them. This CDR3 is built from 11 residues. CDR3 nucleotide sequence: TGTGCCAGCAGCTTCGTCGGTGAAGCTTTCTTT. It translates to CASSFVGEAFF. The full variable domain, with the rest looked up from reference TRBV13 and TRBJ1-1, is AAGVIQSPRHLIKEKRETATLKCYPIPRHDTVYWYQQGPGQDPQFLISFYEKMQSDKGSIPDRFSAQQFSDYHSELNMSSLELGDSALYFCASSFVGEAFFGQGTRLTVV.

This clonotype occurred a few times. This rearrangement joins TRBV15 to TRBJ1-2; TRBD1 agrees at 7 bases. The CDR3 contains 16 residues. Germline V gene lookup returns CDR1 LNHNV and CDR2 YYDKDF (reference sequence). V was pared by 0 bases and J by 6 bases, with 10 bases of the junction left unmatched. The CDR3 region is CATSRDRLGQVDGYTF. CDR3 DNA sequence: TGTGCCACCAGCAGAGATCGATTAGGACAGGTAGATGGCTACACCTTC.

This sequence joins TRBV27 and TRBJ1-1; D not resolved. The CDR3 runs 14 residues. The V end lost 7 bases, the J end lost 4 bases, and 16 bases lay between the germline ends. Germline V gives CDR1 MNHEY, CDR2 SMNVEV (reference sequence). The CDR3 nucleotides read TGTGCCAGCAATCTCCTTAACGGAGGCACTGAAGCTTTCTTT. The encoded protein is CASNLLNGGTEAFF.

The genes are TRBV20-1 and TRBJ1-2, with D possibly being TRBD1 (5 bases). CDR3 size: 13 residues. The germline gives CDR1 DFQATT, CDR2 SNEGSKA (reference sequence). Trimming cost V 3 bases and J 3 bases, with 11 bases left between them. The DNA for the CDR3 is TGCAGTGCTAGCCCGGACACAGACTATGGCTACACCTTC. Translated, it gives CSASPDTDYGYTF.

This clonotype was seen a handful of times. This rearrangement joins TRBV7-9 to TRBJ2-1, with D perhaps TRBD1 (6 bases). The length of the CDR3 is 14 residues. V dropped 2 bases and J dropped 4 bases, with 9 bases sitting between them. Germline V gene data show CDR1 as SEHNR and CDR2 as FQNEAQ (reference sequence). This CDR3 is CASSLMQGYNEQFF. The CDR3 coding sequence is TGTGCCAGCAGCTTAATGCAGGGGTACAATGAGCAGTTCTTC.

This clonotype was found many times. This chain links TRBV10-3 with TRBJ2-7; D may be TRBD2 (5 bases). V was clipped by 6 bases and J by 0 bases, with 9 bases between them. Germline loops: CDR1 ENHRY, CDR2 SYGVKD. There are 13 residues in the CDR3. CDR3 DNA sequence: TGTGCCATCAGACCGGGAAGCTCCTACGAGCAGTACTTC. Translated: CAIRPGSSYEQYF.

The sample holds one count of this clonotype. V usage is TRBV11-3 and J usage is TRBJ1-2, with unresolved D. V gave up 1 base and J gave up 2 bases, with 11 bases separating them. CDR3 size: 15 residues. Germline CDR1 and CDR2: SGHNT and YENEEA. CDR3 in DNA: TGTGCCAGCAGCTTAGGACGGAATAACAACTATGGCTACACCTTC. Its translation is CASSLGRNNNYGYTF.

A few counts support this clonotype. V and J are TRBV7-2 and TRBJ1-2; D is possibly TRBD1 (6 bases). The V end was cut by 5 bases, the J end by 4 bases, with 17 bases between. Germline V gene data show CDR1 as SGHTA and CDR2 as FQGNSA. The CDR3 spans 15 residues. The CDR3 nucleotides read TGTGCCAGCAGCATACGCAGCGGACAGCCCTATGGCTACACCTTC. It specifies CASSIRSGQPYGYTF.

This clonotype was found a few times. It is unclear where the CDR3 begins or ends on the DNA, so no DNA is shown, and the CDR3 is as TCRdb lists it. This chain connects TRBV11-1 to TRBJ1-2; the table's D call, TRBD1, has no DNA check behind it. The CDR3 extends over 21 residues, inclusive of both ends. Germline CDR1 SGHAT, CDR2 FQDESV (reference sequence). CDR3 residues: CASSPVNQNTGELFFGEGYTF.

This clonotype was seen a handful of times. The chain recombines TRBV6-2 or TRBV6-3 with TRBJ1-1; no reliable D call. Per the germline V gene, CDR1 is MNHEY and CDR2 is SVGEGT. The ends were cut back, 8 bases at V and 7 bases at J, with 11 bases in the middle. This CDR3 spans 11 amino acids. The CDR3 loop reads CASGEMGEAFF. The CDR3, as DNA: TGTGCCAGCGGAGAAATGGGTGAAGCTTTCTTT.

This clonotype was detected a few times. The chain has TRBV6-6 and TRBJ2-5; tentative D call: TRBD1 (6 bases). Between the trimmed V and J ends, which lost 5 bases and 1 base, there was a span of 14 bases. CDR1 and CDR2 (germline): MNHNY, SVGAGI (reference sequence). The CDR3 runs to 15 residues. This CDR3 is CASSKSQGSQETQYF. Written as DNA, the CDR3 is TGTGCCAGCAGTAAGTCACAGGGAAGCCAAGAGACCCAGTACTTC.

The rearrangement uses TRBV11-1 and TRBJ2-1; 9 nucleotides align to TRBD1. CDR1 SGHAT and CDR2 FQDESV come from the germline V gene (reference sequence). Germline trimming cut 3 bases from V and 9 bases from J; bases unmatched to any gene: 9. CDR3 length: 15 residues. In DNA form, the CDR3 reads TGTGCCAGCAGCTTCCGGGACAGGGTATTTTCTGAGCAGTTCTTC. It translates to CASSFRDRVFSEQFF. The variable domain in full, completed from reference TRBV11-1 and TRBJ2-1, reads EAEVAQSPRYKITEKSQAVAFWCDPISGHATLYWYRQILGQGPELLVQFQDESVVDDSQLPKDRFSAERLKGVDSTLKIQPAELGDSAMYLCASSFRDRVFSEQFFGPGTRLTVL.

The V and J genes are TRBV19 and TRBJ1-1; D is perhaps TRBD1 (5 bases). The germline V gene encodes CDR1 LNHDA and CDR2 SQIVND (reference sequence). The CDR3 consists of 13 residues. The V end lost 5 bases, the J end lost 3 bases, and 10 bases lay between the germline ends. CDR3 coding DNA: TGTGCCAGTAGTGTGACAGTGGACACTGAAGCTTTCTTT. Translation: CASSVTVDTEAFF. Looking up the rest from reference TRBV19 and TRBJ1-1 gives the full variable domain: DGGITQSPKYLFRKEGQNVTLSCEQNLNHDAMYWYRQDPGQGLRLIYYSQIVNDFQKGDIAEGYSVSREKKESFPLTVTSAQKNPTAFYLCASSVTVDTEAFFGQGTRLTVV.

The chain combines TRBV7-2 with TRBJ1-4; maybe TRBD1 (5 bases). This CDR3 comprises 17 residues. Germline CDR1 SGHTA, CDR2 FQGNSA. Deletions cut 4 bases from V and 3 bases from J, with 18 bases between. The CDR3 sequence is CASSSRLGTGANEKLFF. As DNA, the CDR3 is TGTGCCAGCAGCTCCCGGTTGGGGACGGGTGCTAATGAAAAACTGTTTTTT.

About this clonotype itself: One junction end disagrees with the germline gene, perhaps due to a read error. The V call is TRBV12-3 or TRBV12-4, the J call TRBJ2-7; 11 bases are shared with TRBD2. The better agreement between TRBJ2-1 and the DNA end casts doubt on the J call. CDR3 length: 15 amino acids. CDR3 sequence reads: CAGSLAGGKINEQFF. For the CDR3, the DNA is TGTGCCGGCAGTTTAGCGGGGGGGAAGATAAATGAGCAGTTCTTC.

Comment on this clonotype: Compared with germline, one end of the junction differs, possibly owing to a read error. The chain links TRBV7-9 to TRBJ1-4; TRBD1 might be the D (6 bases). The CDR3 is made up of 16 amino acids. CDR1 and CDR2 (germline): SEHNR, FQNEAQ (reference sequence). The CDR3: CANSSLGRGANEKLFF. As DNA, the CDR3 is TGTGCCAACAGCTCCCTAGGCAGGGGAGCTAATGAAAAACTGTTTTTT.

This chain connects TRBV20-1 to TRBJ1-5, with D perhaps TRBD1 (5 bases). Trimming removed 6 bases at V and 7 bases at J, with 22 bases between. CDR1 is DFQATT, CDR2 SNEGSKA, per germline (reference sequence). The CDR3 is 15 residues long. Here the CDR3 DNA reads TGCAGTGCCCACTCCTTAGGTGGGGCGGGCCAGCCCCAGCATTTT. This encodes CSAHSLGGAGQPQHF.

The chain uses TRBV13 and TRBJ1-2, with D perhaps TRBD1 (6 bases). The CDR3 has 15 residues. Trimming pared 5 bases from V and 3 bases from J, leaving 16 bases between. Germline CDR1 and CDR2: PRHDT and FYEKMQ (reference sequence). CDR3 protein: CASSHNTGLDYGYTF. CDR3 coding DNA: TGTGCCAGCAGCCACAACACAGGGTTGGACTATGGCTACACCTTC.

CDR3 residues: CSAREGRVDTEAFF. In nucleotides, the CDR3 is TGCAGTGCTAGAGAGGGCAGGGTTGACACTGAAGCTTTCTTT. The genes are TRBV20-1 and TRBJ1-1, with D possibly TRBD1 on 5 matching bases. Between the trimmed V and J ends, which lost 0 bases and 3 bases, there was a span of 11 bases. The CDR3 has 14 amino acids. CDR1 and CDR2 from the germline V gene are DFQATT and SNEGSKA (reference sequence).

V gene TRBV5-5 combines with J gene TRBJ2-7; D possibly corresponds to TRBD1 (6 bases). The CDR3 is 15 residues long. Trimming took off 4 bases at V and 5 bases at J, with 19 bases between the two ends. Germline CDR1 reads SGHKS; CDR2 reads YYEKEE (reference sequence). CDR3: CASSLEGVLAHEQYF. The CDR3 nucleotides are TGTGCCAGCAGCCTAGAGGGGGTTTTGGCACACGAGCAGTACTTC.

The chain links TRBV5-5 to TRBJ2-1; D remains unclear. Germline values: CDR1 SGHKS, CDR2 YYEKEE (reference sequence). This CDR3 is 13 amino acids long. V was pared by 0 bases and J by 8 bases, with 9 bases between. CDR3 protein: CASSLAGQDEQFF. The CDR3 coding sequence is TGTGCCAGCAGCTTGGCCGGGCAGGATGAGCAGTTCTTC.

The chain employs TRBV12-3 or TRBV12-4 and TRBJ2-5, with D possibly TRBD2 on 6 matching bases. Trimming left V 6 bases short and J 5 bases short, with 13 bases between. CDR3 size: 13 residues. The chain's CDR3 is CASRPDYGETQYF. The CDR3 nucleotides are TGTGCCAGCAGACCGGACTACGGGGAGACCCAGTACTTC.

The CDR3 reads CSALRGGSSYNEQFF. In DNA, the CDR3 is TGCAGTGCGCTCCGAGGGGGGAGCTCCTACAATGAGCAGTTCTTC. This chain uses TRBV20-1 with TRBJ2-1, with D perhaps assigned TRBD1 or TRBD2 (6 bases each). The ends were cut back, 6 bases at V and 0 bases at J, with 15 bases in the middle. The CDR3 totals 15 residues. From germline, CDR1 is DFQATT and CDR2 SNEGSKA (reference sequence).

This clonotype was recorded a few times. The V and J genes are TRBV5-1 and TRBJ2-5; 7 bases are a match to TRBD1. The germline CDR1 and CDR2 sequences are SGHRS and YFSETQ. CDR3 size: 15 residues. V dropped 4 bases and J dropped 4; count of bases not matched to a gene: 10. CDR3 nucleotide sequence: TGCGCCAGCAGCCCAACCACGGGACAGAGAGAGACCCAGTACTTC. Translating it yields CASSPTTGQRETQYF.

This clonotype was counted a few times. The chain couples TRBV5-1 to TRBJ2-1, with 8 bases aligning to TRBD2. The V segment lost 2 bases and the J segment 8 bases; nucleotides outside the gene matches: 12. Germline V CDR1 and CDR2: SGHRS, YFSETQ. CDR3 length: 16 residues. The CDR3 DNA is TGCGCCAGCAGCTTAAAGACGGGACTAGGTTATGATGAGCAGTTCTTC. Its protein product is CASSLKTGLGYDEQFF.

V usage is TRBV20-1 and J usage is TRBJ2-7, with 10 bases identical to TRBD2. The V and J ends lost 7 bases and 1 base, in that order; junction bases with no gene match: 7. The CDR3 spans 14 residues. The germline CDR1 and CDR2 sequences are DFQATT and SNEGSKA (reference sequence). The CDR3 loop is CSGKTSGASYEQYF. In DNA form, the CDR3 reads TGCAGTGGCAAAACTAGCGGGGCGTCCTACGAGCAGTACTTC.

Comment on this clonotype: Compared with germline, one end of the junction differs, possibly owing to a read error. The chain recombines TRBV12-3 or TRBV12-4 with TRBJ2-3; TRBD2 is a possible D gene (6 bases). This CDR3 region has 15 residues. The CDR3 spells CVSRPRGVLADTQYF. CDR3 nucleotide sequence: TGTGTCAGCAGGCCGCGGGGAGTCCTGGCAGATACGCAGTATTTT.